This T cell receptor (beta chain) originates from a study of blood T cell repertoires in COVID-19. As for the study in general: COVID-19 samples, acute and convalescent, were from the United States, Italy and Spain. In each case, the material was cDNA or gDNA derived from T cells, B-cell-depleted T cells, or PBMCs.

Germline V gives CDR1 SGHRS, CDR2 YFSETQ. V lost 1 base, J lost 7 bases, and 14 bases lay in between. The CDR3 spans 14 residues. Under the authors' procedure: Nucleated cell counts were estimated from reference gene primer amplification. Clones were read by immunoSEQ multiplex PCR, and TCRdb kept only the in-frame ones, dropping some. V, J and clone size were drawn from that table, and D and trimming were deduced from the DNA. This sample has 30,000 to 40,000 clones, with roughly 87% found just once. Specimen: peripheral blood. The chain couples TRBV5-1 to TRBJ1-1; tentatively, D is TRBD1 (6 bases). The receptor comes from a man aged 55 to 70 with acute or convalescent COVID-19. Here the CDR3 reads CASSLRGGKDEAFF. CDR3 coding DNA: TGCGCCAGCAGCTTGAGGGGGGGCAAGGATGAAGCTTTCTTT.